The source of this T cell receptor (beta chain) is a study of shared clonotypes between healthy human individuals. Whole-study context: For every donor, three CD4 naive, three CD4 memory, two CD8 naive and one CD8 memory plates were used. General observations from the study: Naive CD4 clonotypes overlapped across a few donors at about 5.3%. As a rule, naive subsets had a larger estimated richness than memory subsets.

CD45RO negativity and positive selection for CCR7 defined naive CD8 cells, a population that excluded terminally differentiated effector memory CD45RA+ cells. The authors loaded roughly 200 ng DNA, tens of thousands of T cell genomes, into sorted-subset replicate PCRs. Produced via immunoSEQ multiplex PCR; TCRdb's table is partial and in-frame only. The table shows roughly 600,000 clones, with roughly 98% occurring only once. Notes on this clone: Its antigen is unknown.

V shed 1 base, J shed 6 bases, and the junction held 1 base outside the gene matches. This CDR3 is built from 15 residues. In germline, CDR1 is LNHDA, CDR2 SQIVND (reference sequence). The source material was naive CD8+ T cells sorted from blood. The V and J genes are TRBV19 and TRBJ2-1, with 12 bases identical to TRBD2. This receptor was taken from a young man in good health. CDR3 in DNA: TGTGCCAGTAGTATAGCTAGCGGGAGGGGCAATGAGCAGTTCTTC. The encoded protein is CASSIASGRGNEQFF. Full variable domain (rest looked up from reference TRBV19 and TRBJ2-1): DGGITQSPKYLFRKEGQNVTLSCEQNLNHDAMYWYRQDPGQGLRLIYYSQIVNDFQKGDIAEGYSVSREKKESFPLTVTSAQKNPTAFYLCASSIASGRGNEQFFGPGTRLTVL.